This T cell receptor (beta chain) was sequenced in a study of shared T cell receptors in the human thymus (dated by TCRdb to the early 2020s). Turning to the overall study: The study examined how self-reactive, shared T-cell receptor alpha chains are generated in the human thymus.

V lost 2 bases and J lost 5 bases, and the count of bases not matched to a germline gene is 7. For CDR1 and CDR2, the germline V gene lists LGHNA and YSLEER. The CDR3 numbers 15 residues from cysteine through phenylalanine. Here the CDR3 DNA is all that survives: 45 bases in frame from base 1. Libraries were constructed by the immunoSEQ multiplex PCR assay. TCRdb took over this immuneACCESS table, retaining in-frame rearrangements with V and J assigned. Such tables are incomplete; in checked studies, under half of the missing clones stem from an unresolved V gene, and the remainder is unexplained. In all, the sample holds hundreds of thousands of clones, and 88% of those were seen once. The ten largest clones add up to about 0.01% of the sample. This clone appeared a single time. What this receptor recognizes is not known. Within one base of it there is no much larger clone, and no base qualities were kept.

This same sample was also part of a study on human thymus T cells. As that second study puts it: Immunologically healthy infants undergoing open corrective cardiac surgery for congenital heart defects in Finland were used as donors. Thymus tissue was obtained as surgical resects removed during corrective cardiac surgery. Biased V and J gene segment usage appeared to be present in both thymic and peripheral blood repertoires. According to the related research, thymic TCR repertoires were highly overlapping among unrelated individuals. The study characterized TCR alpha and beta repertoires from seven to nine infant thymus samples and a few related peripheral blood samples. Donor ages ranged from roughly 6 to 250 days, and the cohort comprised about six male and two female infants. After being mechanically released from the tissue, thymocytes were kept at -70 degrees C in pellets of about 9.5-30 million cells. A QIAsymphony instrument was used to extract genomic DNA from frozen cell pellets. The immunoSEQ multiplex PCR assay was used to amplify the TCRB and TCRAD loci from a standardized amount of quality-controlled genomic DNA. The amplicons covered the V(D)J region and were long enough to include the CDR3 and to identify the V and J genes. Through the commercial immunoSEQ service, the amplicons were sequenced on an Illumina platform. Primer bias and sequencing errors were corrected as previously described, and TCRAD and TCRB were defined on the basis of the IMGT database. immunoSEQ Analyzer 3.0 and VDJTools were used for repertoire analysis, which covered basic statistics, V/J segment usage, diversity estimates, rarefaction and pairwise overlap. Chao1, ChaoE, Efron-Thisted, Shannon and inverse Simpson indices were used to estimate diversity, which was also estimated on datasets down-sampled to the smallest sample. Repertoire overlap was determined by strict matching of CDR3 nucleotide sequence, V gene and J gene, and Jaccard-based multidimensional scaling clustering was applied. On average, thymus samples gave 750,000 to 950,000 unique TCRB clonotypes, whereas blood samples gave roughly 84,000.

What was sequenced was thymocytes. The rearrangement combines TRBV4-3 with TRBJ2-7; the junction holds 9 bases that match TRBD2. The origin of this receptor is a boy younger than two with a congenital heart defect. Donor details come from another sample of the same person, matched by shared clones. The CDR3 protein is CASSQPRTSADEQYF. The sequenced DNA: TGCGCCAGCAGCCAACCCCGGACTAGCGCTGACGAGCAGTACTTC.